This TCR beta chain was identified in a study of early T cells in non-severe SARS-CoV-2 infection. Study details: Unsorted whole blood bulk RNA was sequenced, with unpaired chains.

Study results and limitations: VDJdb-based annotation leaned toward anti-spike CD8 responses and missed private and CD4 specificities.

By share, this clonotype ranks as medium-sized. The antigen remains unidentified. Tagging with unique molecular identifiers was applied to individual cDNA molecules. TCRdb re-analysed the 5' RACE reads in MiXCR, keeping a single row per CDR3 protein. The table has 15,000 to 25,000 distinct CDR3 sequences, roughly 4.6% seen once. Germline lookup yields CDR1 LGHNA and CDR2 YNFKEQ. After removal of 1 base from V and 6 bases from J, the junction contained 3 bases not matched to a gene. The CDR3 is 14 residues long. The chain combines TRBV4-2 with TRBJ2-1, with TRBD2 matching over 7 bases. Material for sequencing was whole blood. This TCR derives from an adult who was a healthcare worker with PCR-confirmed SARS-CoV-2 infection or an uninfected control (not recorded which). CDR3 in amino acids: CASSQVTGGNEQFF. CDR3 sequence (DNA): TGTGCCAGCAGCCAAGTAACGGGGGGCAATGAGCAGTTCTTC.